This record covers a single T cell receptor (beta chain). Its antigen remains unidentified. It may be a read error: a sequence one base away is much more abundant. These data belong to a study of T cells after yellow fever vaccination. Whole-study results and caveats: Although most clonotypes did not, a small share appeared in both CD4 and CD8 compartments. Abundant contaminating clonotypes from the bulk population could appear in FACS-sorted repertoires. The booster response re-showed most primary clones: roughly 97% CD4, around 85% CD8.

UMIs and a universal primer site were added when TCR cDNA was made by 5'RACE template switching. Each CDR3 protein is one row after TCRdb ran MiXCR on the 5' RACE reads. The sample yields just over 250,000 distinct CDR3 sequences, about 5.2% seen once. The CDR3 runs 14 residues. Looked up from germline, CDR1 is SGDLS and CDR2 is YYNGEE. The sequence derives from a man aged 18 to 29 who received the YFV17D yellow fever vaccine. V is TRBV9 and J is TRBJ2-7; 9 nucleotides agree with TRBD1. Source: CD4+ T cells sorted from PBMCs, taken on the day of the yellow fever booster vaccination. The CDR3 reads CASSDGTGSYELYF. The CDR3 DNA is TGTGCCAGCAGCGACGGGACAGGGTCCTACGAGCTGTACTTC.